A selection of T cell receptor beta chains follows, all from one sample in a study of beta chain features in type 1 diabetes. Produced via immunoSEQ multiplex PCR; TCRdb's table is partial and in-frame only. The data hold hundreds of thousands of clones, with around 10% observed a single time. Material for sequencing was naive CD4+ T cells from blood. The receptors were sampled from a woman under 30 in good health. Both conserved end residues are part of each CDR3. A D gene is named only where the DNA matches it firmly. Only part of the rows carry a size: once, few, many, or a class if the clone is expanded.

D gene	V gene	clone size	J gene	CDR3 protein	CDR3 DNA
-	TRBV4-1	few	TRBJ2-7	CASSQVFLVSYEQYF	TGCGCCAGCAGCCAAGTTTTCCTAGTCAGCTACGAGCAGTACTTC
-	TRBV29-1	-	TRBJ2-2	CSVKGGSTGELFF	TGCAGCGTGAAGGGGGGGTCCACCGGGGAGCTGTTTTTT
TRBD2	TRBV2	few	TRBJ2-1	CASTKEGLAEQFF	TGTGCCAGCACTAAAGAAGGACTAGCGGAGCAGTTCTTC
-	TRBV5-1	few	TRBJ2-3	CASSLGLGRADTQYF	TGCGCCAGCAGCTTGGGACTAGGTCGTGCAGATACGCAGTATTTT
TRBD2	TRBV10-3	few	TRBJ2-1	CAIRASGGSYNEQFF	TGTGCCATCAGGGCTAGCGGCGGCTCCTACAATGAGCAGTTCTTC
-	TRBV12-5	few	TRBJ1-1	CAEGRGGTEAFF	TGTGCCGAAGGCAGGGGCGGCACTGAAGCTTTCTTT
-	TRBV19	few	TRBJ2-1	CASSSRTQEGDNEQFF	TGTGCCAGTAGTTCAAGGACCCAGGAGGGTGACAATGAGCAGTTCTTC
-	TRBV25-1	few	TRBJ1-2	CASSEWQGVEGYTF	TGTGCCAGCAGTGAATGGCAGGGCGTGGAAGGCTACACCTTC
-	TRBV30	few	TRBJ2-3	CAWSGGADTQYF	TGTGCCTGGAGTGGGGGAGCAGATACGCAGTATTTT
TRBD2	TRBV30	many	TRBJ2-1	CAWGSAGTRQFF	TGTGCCTGGGGTTCCGCCGGGACTAGACAGTTCTTC
TRBD2	TRBV7-2	-	TRBJ2-5	CASSGRGLRQETQYF	TGTGCCAGCAGCGGGAGGGGACTCCGGCAAGAGACCCAGTACTTC
TRBD1	TRBV27	-	TRBJ2-3	CASRGVRGLTDTQYF	TGTGCCAGCAGGGGAGTGAGGGGGCTCACAGATACGCAGTATTTT
-	TRBV7-6	few	TRBJ2-1	CASSLLRLGGRDEQFF	TGTGCCAGCAGCTTGCTCCGACTCGGGGGGCGGGATGAGCAGTTCTTC
-	TRBV11-2	-	TRBJ2-1	CASSPRLYNEQFF	TGTGCCAGCAGCCCCAGACTTTACAATGAGCAGTTCTTC
-	TRBV29-1	-	TRBJ2-3	CSVCDNTDTQYF	TGCAGCGTTTGTGACAACACAGATACGCAGTATTTT
-	TRBV7-9	-	TRBJ2-3	CASSFGWTSTDTQYF	TGTGCCAGCAGCTTTGGCTGGACTAGCACAGATACGCAGTATTTT
-	TRBV15	-	TRBJ1-6	CATSLQGGSPLHF	TGTGCCACCAGCCTCCAGGGCGGTTCACCCCTCCACTTT
-	TRBV2	few	TRBJ2-3	CASSVSGSTDTQYF	TGTGCCAGCAGTGTATCCGGCAGCACAGATACGCAGTATTTT
TRBD2	TRBV6-4	-	TRBJ2-1	CASSDQASGSHWQFF	TGTGCCAGCAGTGACCAGGCTAGCGGGAGCCATTGGCAGTTCTTC
-	TRBV9	-	TRBJ2-1	CASSVARFGEQFF	TGTGCCAGCAGCGTAGCGAGGTTCGGCGAGCAGTTCTTC
TRBD2	TRBV10-3	-	TRBJ2-7	CAISEGTSYEQYF	TGTGCCATCAGTGAGGGGACTAGCTACGAGCAGTACTTC
TRBD2	TRBV18	-	TRBJ2-1	CASSQISGTSSYNEQFF	TGTGCCAGCTCACAAATTAGCGGGACGAGCTCCTACAATGAGCAGTTCTTC
TRBD2	TRBV14	few	TRBJ2-3	CASSQGTRWPDTQYF	TGTGCCAGCAGCCAAGGGACTAGATGGCCGGATACGCAGTATTTT
-	TRBV28	-	TRBJ1-6	CASSYNSPLHF	TGTGCCAGCAGTTATAATTCACCCCTCCACTTT
-	TRBV29-1	-	TRBJ1-1	CSVEVDGRREAFF	TGCAGCGTTGAAGTAGATGGGCGGCGTGAAGCTTTCTTT
TRBD1	TRBV9	few	TRBJ2-1	CASSLPGQYNEQFF	TGTGCCAGCAGCTTGCCGGGACAGTACAATGAGCAGTTCTTC
TRBD1	TRBV2	few	TRBJ2-5	CATRADRELRETQYF	TGTGCTACCAGGGCGGACAGGGAATTACGAGAGACCCAGTACTTC
-	TRBV7-3	-	TRBJ2-6	CASSLFGSGANVLTF	TGTGCCAGCAGCTTATTCGGCTCTGGGGCCAACGTCCTGACTTTC
-	TRBV18	few	TRBJ2-5	CASSPPQRRAQYF	TGTGCCAGCTCACCACCCCAACGGAGGGCCCAGTACTTC
TRBD1	TRBV7-2	few	TRBJ1-1	CASSLLGTGHEAFF	TGTGCCAGCAGCTTACTCGGGACAGGGCATGAAGCTTTCTTT
-	TRBV4-3	-	TRBJ2-1	CASSPLHGGADEQFF	TGCGCCAGCAGCCCCCTCCACGGCGGGGCCGATGAGCAGTTCTTC
-	TRBV7-9	few	TRBJ2-3	CASSLGASPGGTDTQYF	TGTGCCAGCAGCTTAGGAGCCAGCCCCGGGGGCACAGATACGCAGTATTTT
-	TRBV15	-	TRBJ2-7	CATSRGQTSSYEQYF	TGTGCCACCAGCAGAGGCCAAACTAGTTCCTACGAGCAGTACTTC
-	TRBV16	-	TRBJ2-3	CASGPEGAVGTQYF	TGTGCCAGCGGACCCGAAGGGGCGGTGGGTACGCAGTATTTT
-	TRBV7-9	few	TRBJ2-3	CASSRGTRPGTDTQYF	TGTGCCAGCAGCCGTGGGACCAGGCCGGGCACAGATACGCAGTATTTT
TRBD1	TRBV29-1	few	TRBJ1-1	CSVRTGGTEAFF	TGCAGCGTTCGGACAGGGGGGACTGAAGCTTTCTTT
TRBD1	TRBV9	few	TRBJ2-3	CASSGRQGRTDTQYF	TGTGCCAGCAGCGGGAGACAGGGACGCACAGATACGCAGTATTTT
-	TRBV23-1	many	TRBJ2-4	CASPAFSLAKNIQYF	TGCGCCAGCCCGGCCTTCAGTCTAGCCAAAAACATTCAGTACTTC
-	TRBV25-1	few	TRBJ2-7	CASSESVGGGVSYEQYF	TGTGCCAGCAGTGAATCGGTTGGAGGGGGCGTCTCATACGAGCAGTACTTC
-	TRBV19	few	TRBJ2-4	CASRGLAKNIQYF	TGTGCCAGTAGAGGGTTAGCCAAAAACATTCAGTACTTC
-	TRBV18	few	TRBJ1-3	CASSQSHQASGNTIYF	TGTGCCAGCTCACAATCTCATCAGGCTTCTGGAAACACCATATATTTT
TRBD2	TRBV7-9	many	TRBJ2-1	CASSLVAGAIFF	TGTGCCAGCAGCTTAGTTGCGGGAGCGATATTCTTC
TRBD1	TRBV4-2	-	TRBJ2-1	CASSLGGDEQFF	TGTGCCAGCAGCTTAGGGGGCGATGAGCAGTTCTTC
-	TRBV11-3	-	TRBJ2-5	CASSLGGQIQETQYF	TGTGCCAGCAGCTTAGGAGGGCAGATACAAGAGACCCAGTACTTC
-	TRBV29-1	-	TRBJ2-5	CSVERTDQETQYF	TGCAGCGTTGAAAGGACAGACCAAGAGACCCAGTACTTC
-	TRBV4-3	-	TRBJ2-2	CASSQDRARAGELFF	TGCGCCAGCAGCCAAGACAGGGCGAGGGCCGGGGAGCTGTTTTTT
-	TRBV14	few	TRBJ1-2	CASSQFENYGYTF	TGTGCCAGCAGCCAATTCGAAAACTATGGCTACACCTTC
-	TRBV30	-	TRBJ2-7	CAWRLGTLLNYEQYF	TGTGCCTGGCGACTCGGGACTCTCTTAAACTACGAGCAGTACTTC
TRBD2	TRBV15	-	TRBJ2-1	CATSRKAGVIFNEQFF	TGTGCCACCAGCAGAAAAGCGGGAGTTATATTCAATGAGCAGTTCTTC
-	TRBV30	-	TRBJ1-2	CAWDRFGSGYTF	TGTGCCTGGGACAGGTTCGGCTCTGGCTACACCTTC
-	TRBV9	few	TRBJ1-1	CASSAKGSNTEAFF	TGTGCCAGCAGCGCCAAGGGGTCGAACACTGAAGCTTTCTTT
-	TRBV7-9	-	TRBJ1-2	CASSFYSNYGYTF	TGTGCCAGCAGCTTTTACAGCAACTATGGCTACACCTTC
-	TRBV7-9	few	TRBJ2-5	CASSSGAWAAQYF	TGTGCCAGCAGTTCTGGAGCTTGGGCTGCCCAGTACTTC
-	TRBV27	-	TRBJ1-4	CASSFTGAGRNEKLFF	TGTGCCAGCAGTTTCACCGGGGCAGGGCGGAATGAAAAACTGTTTTTT
TRBD2	TRBV29-1	few	TRBJ2-3	CSGSAGADTQYF	TGCAGCGGATCCGCGGGAGCGGATACGCAGTATTTT